This T cell receptor beta chain was recorded in a study of graft-versus-host responses after intestinal transplantation. At the level of the study: Following induction with anti-thymocyte globulin, all recipients were given tacrolimus and steroids for about three years. Study-wide results and caveats: Researchers found GvH clones in recipient marrow, and some showed up first in ileum or blood. Peak levels of circulating GvH clones tracked with early post-transplant HvG declines.

In the case of this clone: Its antigen is unknown.

Assay used: immunoSEQ multiplex PCR; TCRdb lists only in-frame clones, some missing. The sample includes about 120,000 clones, about nine tenths of them seen just once. CDR1 and CDR2 from the germline V gene are SGHAT and FQDESV (reference sequence). The CDR3 loop spans 15 amino acids. The ends were cut back, 2 bases at V and 3 bases at J, with 11 bases in the middle. The sequence came from a human donor who received an intestinal transplant. The chain joins TRBV11-1 to TRBJ1-3, with D possibly matching TRBD1 (6 bases). This specimen consisted of unstimulated CD4+ T cells sorted from spleen or lymph node cells, obtained before intestinal transplant. CDR3 nucleotides: TGTGCCAGCAGCTTAACAGGGACGATTGGAAACACCATATATTTT. As protein: CASSLTGTIGNTIYF.